A selection of T cell receptor beta chains follows, all from one sample in a study of response to subunit inactivated influenza vaccine. TCRdb analysed the RT-PCR reads with MiXCR anew, one entry per CDR3 protein. In the table there are about 520,000 distinct CDR3 sequences, approximately 7.2% of which are singletons. The sequences come from PBMCs from blood, collected around 25 months after vaccination. These receptors came from a man aged 50-75 years who received an inactivated influenza vaccine. The CDR3 runs from the conserved cysteine through the conserved F or W. Each record gives: D gene, V gene, clone size, J gene, CDR3 DNA, CDR3 protein. The D gene is left open where the match is weak. Expanded clones are given a class, and other clones once, few, many or no size at all.

NA,TRBV12-3/TRBV12-4,many,TRBJ2-7,TGTGCCAGCAGTTTGGGCCCTATCGAGCAGTACTTC,CASSLGPIEQYF
NA,TRBV9,many,TRBJ1-2,TGTGCCAGCAGCGTAGGGGTAGGGCGGAATGGCTACACCTTC,CASSVGVGRNGYTF
NA,TRBV3-1,many,TRBJ1-1,TGTGCCAGCAGCCAAGATATAGGGACGGTCGAAGCTTTCTTT,CASSQDIGTVEAFF
NA,TRBV20-1,many,TRBJ2-3,TGCAGTGCTAGAGATTCGGGGGTAGGCACAGATACGCAGTATTTT,CSARDSGVGTDTQYF
TRBD1,TRBV10-3,many,TRBJ1-2,TGTGCCATCAGTGGACAGGGGCGAGGAGGCTATGGCTACACCTTC,CAISGQGRGGYGYTF
TRBD1,TRBV10-3,few,TRBJ2-7,TGTGCCATCAGTGAGTCGAACGACAGGGACTCCTACGAGCAGTACTTC,CAISESNDRDSYEQYF
NA,TRBV5-1,many,TRBJ2-3,TGCGCCAGCAGCTTGGCCCTAGGCACAGATACGCAGTATTTT,CASSLALGTDTQYF
TRBD2,TRBV20-1,NA,TRBJ2-3,TGCAGTGCTAGACCCCCCAGCGGGGGGGTCTCAGATACGCAGTATTTT,CSARPPSGGVSDTQYF
NA,TRBV20-1,many,TRBJ2-1,TGCAGTGCTAGCCAAATCTCGGCCGGGGAGCAGTTCTTC,CSASQISAGEQFF
TRBD1,TRBV18,few,TRBJ1-1,TGTGCCAGCTCACCACTTCAGGGGGCAGACACTGAAGCTTTCTTT,CASSPLQGADTEAFF
NA,TRBV7-2,few,TRBJ2-2,TGTGCCAGCAGCTTATCTCAAGGTGCGAACACCGGGGAGCTGTTTTTT,CASSLSQGANTGELFF
NA,TRBV6-1,many,TRBJ1-1,TGTGCCAGCCTTCCTGGAGGGACGAACACTGAAGCTTTCTTT,CASLPGGTNTEAFF
TRBD2,TRBV12-3/TRBV12-4,few,TRBJ2-3,TGTGCCAGCAGTTTATTTAGAGCGGGAGGCCCCCCGTTAACAGATACGCAGTATTTT,CASSLFRAGGPPLTDTQYF
NA,TRBV20-1,NA,TRBJ1-1,TGCAGTGCCGGGGTGAGGGGGAGGAACACTGAAGCTTTCTTT,CSAGVRGRNTEAFF
NA,TRBV20-1,NA,TRBJ2-3,TGCAGTGCTAGAGATTTTGCGACAGATAGCACAGATACGCAGTATTTT,CSARDFATDSTDTQYF
NA,TRBV5-6,NA,TRBJ2-7,TGTGCCAGCAGCTTGGTCGGCAGCCCACGTCGAAACTACGAGCAGTACTTC,CASSLVGSPRRNYEQYF
TRBD2,TRBV20-1,few,TRBJ2-3,TGCAGTGCTAGGAACCGCCTAATGGGACTAGCGGAAAGACCCTGGGCGGGTACGCAGTATTTT,CSARNRLMGLAERPWAGTQYF
TRBD2,TRBV7-2,few,TRBJ2-1,TGTGCCAGCAGCCGCCGGGGGGGCCCGGAGCAGTTCTTC,CASSRRGGPEQFF
NA,TRBV15,NA,TRBJ2-7,TGTGCCACCAGCAGAGCCGGACTATCTTCCTACGAGCAGTACTTC,CATSRAGLSSYEQYF
NA,TRBV1,many,TRBJ1-4,TGCACCAGCAGCCGGCCTACCGGGAGCGAGAATGAAAAACTGTTTTTT,CTSSRPTGSENEKLFF
TRBD2,TRBV18,NA,TRBJ2-7,TGTGCCAGCTCACCTGGGACTACCGAGCAGTACTTC,CASSPGTTEQYF
NA,TRBV7-9,many,TRBJ2-7,TGTGCCAGCAGCTTAGTAGGGACGGGGGCCTACGAGCAGTACTTC,CASSLVGTGAYEQYF
NA,TRBV12-3/TRBV12-4,many,TRBJ2-1,TGTGCCAGCAGTTTAGCTGTCAGGGCCTACAATGAGCAGTTCTTC,CASSLAVRAYNEQFF
NA,TRBV28,few,TRBJ2-5,TGTGCCAGCGGCCCCTCACCCCCGTTCAAAGAGACCCAGTACTTC,CASGPSPPFKETQYF
TRBD1,TRBV18,NA,TRBJ2-1,TGTGCCAGCTCCGGGACAGGGGGTTACAATGAGCAGTTCTTC,CASSGTGGYNEQFF
NA,TRBV7-8,few,TRBJ2-5,TGTGCCAGCACCCCATACCAGGAAGAGACCCAGTACTTC,CASTPYQEETQYF
NA,TRBV20-1,NA,TRBJ2-7,TGCAGTGCTCTCCCAGGGCGGGACGAGCAGTACTTC,CSALPGRDEQYF
NA,TRBV29-1,many,TRBJ1-2,TGCAGCGTTGAAGAGGTACAGAGATTTAACTATGGCTACACCTTC,CSVEEVQRFNYGYTF
TRBD2,TRBV5-1,few,TRBJ2-3,TGCGCCAGCAGCCCCCGGGGGGGTCGGGGAGATACGCAGTATTTT,CASSPRGGRGDTQYF
TRBD2,TRBV7-8,few,TRBJ2-1,TGTGCCAGCAGCGGACTAGTTCATTCCTACAATGAGCAGTTCTTC,CASSGLVHSYNEQFF
NA,TRBV6-1,NA,TRBJ2-7,TGTGCCAGCAGACCGCGCGGGCAAAACTTCTACGAGCAGTACTTC,CASRPRGQNFYEQYF
TRBD2,TRBV28,many,TRBJ2-1,TGTGCCAGCAGTCGGGGACTAGCGGTTAGCTACAATGAGCAGTTCTTC,CASSRGLAVSYNEQFF
TRBD1,TRBV2,NA,TRBJ1-5,TGTGCCAGCAGTGACCCGGGACAGGGCCAGCCCCAGCATTTT,CASSDPGQGQPQHF
NA,TRBV5-1,few,TRBJ2-5,TGCGCCAGCAGTGAGGCGGGACCGCAAAGAGAGACCCAGTACTTC,CASSEAGPQRETQYF
NA,TRBV11-2,NA,TRBJ2-1,TGTGCCAGCAGCTTAGGAGCGGCGGCCTACAATGAGCAGTTCTTC,CASSLGAAAYNEQFF
TRBD2,TRBV6-5,few,TRBJ2-7,TGTGCCAGCAGTAACCTAGCGGGCTCCTACGAGCAGTACTTC,CASSNLAGSYEQYF
NA,TRBV20-1,NA,TRBJ2-7,TGCAGTGCTTACAGGAGCTCCTACGAGCAGTACTTC,CSAYRSSYEQYF
NA,TRBV5-1,NA,TRBJ1-2,TGCGCCAGCAGCTTGGCCGTGGGCGGGAACTATGGCTACACCTTC,CASSLAVGGNYGYTF
TRBD1,TRBV4-3,NA,TRBJ2-3,TGCGCCAGCAGCCAACGGGCAGGGGGTGCGCAGTATTTT,CASSQRAGGAQYF
TRBD2,TRBV6-1,many,TRBJ2-5,TGTGCCAGCAGCCATAGCGGGCCTGAGACCCAGTACTTC,CASSHSGPETQYF
NA,TRBV12-3/TRBV12-4,many,TRBJ2-7,TGTGCCAGCAGTTTAGGCGGGGCCGGGTACGAGCAGTACTTC,CASSLGGAGYEQYF
NA,TRBV28,many,TRBJ2-4,TGTGCCAGCAGTCCCGCAACAGGGGGGGTTGCCAAAAACATTCAGTACTTC,CASSPATGGVAKNIQYF
TRBD1,TRBV10-3,many,TRBJ2-3,TGTGCCATCAGAAGGGGGCCGGACACAGATACGCAGTATTTT,CAIRRGPDTDTQYF
NA,TRBV7-2,many,TRBJ1-5,TGTGCCAGCAGCTTAGGGGGGGTCGGACAGCCCCAGCATTTT,CASSLGGVGQPQHF
NA,TRBV29-1,many,TRBJ2-2,TGCAGCGTTGATACAGCGAACACCGGGGAGCTGTTTTTT,CSVDTANTGELFF
NA,TRBV7-2,many,TRBJ2-4,TGTGCCAGCAGCTTAATTCGTGGCAGGGGAAACATTCAGTACTTC,CASSLIRGRGNIQYF
NA,TRBV18,many,TRBJ2-1,TGTGCCAGCTCACCCCGTGATGGGGGCAATGAGCAGTTCTTC,CASSPRDGGNEQFF
TRBD2,TRBV12-3/TRBV12-4,NA,TRBJ2-3,TGTGCCAGCAGTTCCACAAGCGGGAGTGGTACAGATACGCAGTATTTT,CASSSTSGSGTDTQYF
NA,TRBV5-1,NA,TRBJ1-2,TGCGCCAGCAGCTTGATGGTCCGGCAGGCACATTATGGCTACACCTTC,CASSLMVRQAHYGYTF
NA,TRBV5-1,NA,TRBJ1-6,TGCGCCAGCAGCACCTCAGTGGGGACTAATTCACCCCTCCACTTT,CASSTSVGTNSPLHF
NA,TRBV10-3,many,TRBJ2-2,TGTGCCATCAGTGAGAACACCGGGGAGCTGTTTTTT,CAISENTGELFF
NA,TRBV20-1,NA,TRBJ2-3,TGCAGTGCAACCGGGGGTTCGCTGGGCACAGATACGCAGTATTTT,CSATGGSLGTDTQYF
NA,TRBV18,few,TRBJ2-5,TGTGCCAGCTCACGAAGGTTGGGAGAGACCCAGTACTTC,CASSRRLGETQYF
NA,TRBV2,few,TRBJ2-3,TGTGCCAGCAGTTTAGCGGACACAGATACGCAGTATTTT,CASSLADTDTQYF
NA,TRBV20-1,many,TRBJ1-2,TGCAGTGCTCCCGTAGGGAGCTACACCTTC,CSAPVGSYTF
NA,TRBV20-1,NA,TRBJ2-4,TGCAGTGCTCCTGTGGGGCGCTCGGTACGGGCCAAAAACATTCAGTACTTC,CSAPVGRSVRAKNIQYF